One and the same sample provided the 30 T cell receptor beta chains below, sequenced in a study of technical replicates of blood from several donors. TCRdb keeps only in-frame clones here, not all; method: immunoSEQ multiplex PCR. The sample yields tens of thousands of clones, roughly 97% seen once. Sequenced input: T cells isolated from PBMCs. These receptors all come from a human donor in good health.

The rearrangement joins TRBV11-3 to TRBJ2-7; D is unresolved. The CDR3 extends over 14 amino acids. Trimming took off 1 base at V and 0 bases at J, with 7 bases between the two ends. CDR1 SGHNT and CDR2 YENEEA come from the germline V gene. The CDR3 DNA sequence: TGTGCCAGCAGCTTAGCAGGCAGCTCCTACGAGCAGTACTTC. Encoded protein: CASSLAGSSYEQYF. Full variable domain (remainder filled in from reference TRBV11-3 and TRBJ2-7): EAGVVQSPRYKIIEKKQPVAFWCNPISGHNTLYWYLQNLGQGPELLIRYENEEAVDDSQLPKDRFSAERLKGVDSTLKIQPAELGDSAVYLCASSLAGSSYEQYFGPGTRLTVT.

The rearrangement links TRBV7-3 to TRBJ2-5, with 10 bases matching TRBD1. The V gene's germline CDR1 is SGHTA and CDR2 FQGTGA. The CDR3 covers 16 residues. V lost 2 bases and J lost 4; bases outside the gene matches: 7. The CDR3 sequence: CASSLLGTGVLETQYF. Here the CDR3 DNA reads TGTGCCAGCAGCTTACTAGGGACAGGGGTACTAGAGACCCAGTACTTC.

The chain has TRBV7-9 and TRBJ2-5, with TRBD2 matching over 13 bases. The V gene's germline CDR1 is SEHNR and CDR2 FQNEAQ (reference sequence). The length of the CDR3 is 19 residues. V gave up 1 base and J gave up 3 bases; unmatched junction bases: 11. The CDR3 nucleotides read TGTGCCAGCAGCTTAGGAGTCTGGACTAGCGGGAGACGGGAAGAGACCCAGTACTTC. It yields the protein CASSLGVWTSGRREETQYF.

The CDR3 sequence: CASSLAPAGTYEQYF. The CDR3 coding sequence is TGTGCCAGCAGCTTAGCGCCCGCAGGGACCTACGAGCAGTACTTC. The gene calls are TRBV7-8 and TRBJ2-7, with D possibly TRBD1 on 5 matching bases. Trimming took 0 bases from V and 2 from J, leaving 11 bases between them. Per germline, CDR1 SGHVS and CDR2 FQNEAQ. The CDR3 sequence is 15 residues long.

V is TRBV5-4 and J is TRBJ2-3, with TRBD2 identical over 14 bases. The germline V gene has CDR1 SGHNT and CDR2 YYREEE (reference sequence). Losses at the gene ends were 2 bases for V and 3 bases for J; bases not matched to a gene: 2. The CDR3 is 16 residues long. CDR3 protein: CASSFRTSGRTDTQYF. The DNA for the CDR3 is TGTGCCAGCAGCTTTCGGACTAGCGGGAGGACAGATACGCAGTATTTT.

The chain recombines TRBV5-8 with TRBJ2-3, with TRBD2 as a possible D gene (5 bases). Looked up from germline, CDR1 is SGHTS and CDR2 is YDEGEE. The CDR3 length is 16 residues. V lost 0 bases and J 2 bases, leaving 13 bases between the germline ends. CDR3: CASSLAFGADTDTQYF. The CDR3 DNA reads as TGTGCCAGCAGCTTGGCCTTTGGAGCGGACACAGATACGCAGTATTTT.

The chain has TRBV5-6 and TRBJ2-6; no clear D gene. In germline, CDR1 is SGHDT, CDR2 YYEEEE. V was trimmed by 4 bases and J by 0 bases, leaving 8 bases between them. CDR3 length equals 15 residues. The CDR3 protein is CASSAYFSGANVLTF. CDR3 coding DNA: TGTGCCAGCAGCGCTTACTTCTCTGGGGCCAACGTCCTGACTTTC.

The chain couples TRBV10-2 to TRBJ2-2; 7 bases fit TRBD1. The V and J ends lost 6 bases and 5 bases, in that order; junction bases with no gene match: 3. CDR3 length: 13 residues. Per the germline V gene, CDR1 is WSHSY and CDR2 is SAAADI. The CDR3 here is CASRTQGTGELFF. CDR3 in DNA: TGCGCCAGCAGGACACAGGGGACCGGGGAGCTGTTTTTT.

The chain combines TRBV5-4 with TRBJ2-1; 14 nucleotides line up with TRBD2. Germline V lookup: CDR1 SGHNT, CDR2 YYREEE (reference sequence). V shed 3 bases, J shed 6 bases, and the junction held 2 bases outside the gene matches. This CDR3 is built from 15 residues. The CDR3 sequence: CASSSGLAGGNEQFF. Written as DNA, the CDR3 is TGTGCCAGCAGCTCAGGACTAGCGGGAGGCAATGAGCAGTTCTTC.

In DNA, the CDR3 is TGTGCCAGCCGGACAGAGGTCGGGGCCAACGTCCTGACTTTC. It yields the protein CASRTEVGANVLTF. The chain carries TRBV28 and TRBJ2-6, with TRBD1 as a possible D gene (6 bases). CDR1 MDHEN and CDR2 SYDVKM come from the germline V gene. CDR3 size: 14 residues. Trimming pared 8 bases from V and 4 bases from J, leaving 12 bases between.

The J gene is TRBJ2-3, the V gene TRBV29-1; D is undetermined. The germline CDR1 and CDR2 sequences are SQVTM and ANQGSEA. The CDR3 is made up of 13 amino acids. With 6 bases removed from V and 0 bases from J, the gap between germline ends came to 10 bases. CDR3 sequence: CSVRQISTDTQYF. DNA for the CDR3: TGCAGCGTCCGACAAATTAGCACAGATACGCAGTATTTT.

This sequence joins TRBV7-2 and TRBJ2-5, with TRBD2 as a possible D gene (6 bases). Between the trimmed V and J ends, which lost 5 bases and 3 bases, there was a span of 19 bases. This CDR3 is 16 amino acids long. Germline loops: CDR1 SGHTA, CDR2 FQGNSA. The CDR3: CASSPHVTGLEETQYF. CDR3 DNA: TGTGCCAGCAGCCCCCATGTGACGGGACTCGAAGAGACCCAGTACTTC.

The CDR3 DNA sequence: TGCGCCAGCAGCCAAGATCCGCCGGGACAGGTATACAATGAGCAGTTCTTC. Residues: CASSQDPPGQVYNEQFF. The rearrangement links TRBV4-3 to TRBJ2-1; TRBD1 agrees at 8 bases. Trimming took 0 bases from V and 4 from J; bases not matched to a gene: 8. CDR3 length equals 17 residues. CDR1 is LGHNA and CDR2 is YSLEER in the germline V gene.

This clone was found once. V gene TRBV19 combines with J gene TRBJ1-1; tentative D call: TRBD1 (6 bases). This CDR3 contains 13 residues. Germline CDR1 reads LNHDA; CDR2 reads SQIVND (reference sequence). V lost 8 bases and J lost 2, with 12 bases in between. The CDR3 protein is CASFPTGNTEAFF. The CDR3 nucleotides are TGTGCCAGTTTTCCGACAGGCAACACTGAAGCTTTCTTT.

J is TRBJ2-7 and V is TRBV19; D possibly corresponds to TRBD2 (5 bases). The CDR3 contains 12 residues. V lost 7 bases and J lost 2, with 9 bases in between. Germline CDR1 is LNHDA and CDR2 is SQIVND (reference sequence). The CDR3 sequence is CASKAGTYEQYF. CDR3 coding DNA: TGTGCCAGTAAAGCCGGGACCTACGAGCAGTACTTC.

This clone has a single count. The rearrangement joins TRBV28 to TRBJ2-5; TRBD2 matches at 7 bases. The CDR3 contains 16 residues. Germline lookup yields CDR1 MDHEN and CDR2 SYDVKM. Trimming at V came to 1 base and at J to 1 base, leaving 6 bases not matched to a gene. Here the CDR3 reads CASSLSGRTSQETQYF. The CDR3 nucleotides read TGTGCCAGCAGTTTATCGGGTCGGACTAGCCAAGAGACCCAGTACTTC.

V is TRBV9 and J is TRBJ2-1, with D possibly TRBD2 on 5 matching bases. This CDR3 has 14 amino acids. The V end lost 4 bases, the J end lost 5 bases, and 13 bases lay between the germline ends. The germline CDR1 and CDR2 sequences are SGDLS and YYNGEE. The CDR3 spells CASSSDLGNNEQFF. The CDR3, as DNA: TGTGCCAGCAGCTCGGACTTAGGGAACAATGAGCAGTTCTTC.

This clone was detected once. The chain links TRBV10-2 to TRBJ2-1; 7 bases are a match to TRBD1. V was clipped by 7 bases and J by 0 bases; unmatched bases: 3. The germline gives CDR1 WSHSY, CDR2 SAAADI. The CDR3 covers 14 residues. CDR3 nucleotides: TGCGCCAGCACCGACAGGGCCTCCTACAATGAGCAGTTCTTC. This encodes CASTDRASYNEQFF.

The V call is TRBV21-1, the J call TRBJ1-1; no check of the table's D call, TRBD1, against the DNA was made. TRBV21-1 is a pseudogene. CDR3 length: 13 amino acids. Here the CDR3 DNA reads TGTGCCAGCAGCAAAGGGGCAGGGGTCGGCGCTTTCTTT. The encoded protein is CASSKGAGVGAFF.

The rearrangement uses TRBV4-1 and TRBJ2-3; D might be TRBD2 (6 bases). This CDR3 has 13 amino acids. V was clipped by 4 bases and J by 5 bases, with 10 bases between them. Germline V gene sequence: CDR1 MGHRA, CDR2 YSYEKL. CDR3 region: CASSLWDLDTQYF. The CDR3 coding sequence is TGCGCCAGCAGCCTTTGGGACTTAGATACGCAGTATTTT.

The chain joins TRBV23-1 to TRBJ1-2; the match to TRBD1 covers 7 bases. TRBV23-1 is designated an ORF whose function remains uncertain. Trimming at V came to 8 bases and at J to 2 bases, leaving 2 bases not matched to a gene. The CDR3 extends over 12 amino acids. The CDR3 spells CASRGQNYGYTF. The CDR3 region has the DNA TGCGCCAGCCGGGGACAGAACTATGGCTACACCTTC.

The chain employs TRBV6-5 and TRBJ1-1; 9 bases match TRBD1. CDR1 MNHEY and CDR2 SVGAGI come from the germline V gene. This CDR3 comprises 15 residues. V shed 4 bases and J 4 bases; nucleotides not matched to a gene: 7. CDR3 DNA: TGTGCCAGCAGTTCAGGGACAGGGTCCGCCACTGAAGCTTTCTTT. Its protein product is CASSSGTGSATEAFF.

This chain connects TRBV7-3 to TRBJ2-7; 7 positions match TRBD2. Germline V gene sequence: CDR1 SGHTA, CDR2 FQGTGA. The V segment lost 5 bases and the J segment 3 bases; nucleotides outside the gene matches: 4. The CDR3 has 13 amino acids. CDR3 region: CASSPSGGYEQYF. DNA for the CDR3: TGTGCCAGCAGCCCCTCGGGGGGCTACGAGCAGTACTTC.

V and J are TRBV6-6 and TRBJ1-3; D perhaps matches TRBD1 (5 bases). Trimming left V 7 bases short and J 4 bases short, with 11 bases between. This CDR3 has 13 residues. Germline-derived CDR1 and CDR2 are MNHNY and SVGAGI (reference sequence). CDR3 DNA: TGTGCCAGCATAGGGGAAGACGGAAACACCATATATTTT. This gives the protein CASIGEDGNTIYF.

The V and J genes are TRBV7-9 and TRBJ1-1; D gene uncertain. CDR1 is SEHNR and CDR2 is FQNEAQ in the germline V gene (reference sequence). This CDR3 spans 14 amino acids. Trimming stripped 1 base from V and 3 bases from J, with 9 bases between. CDR3 protein: CASSLDSGYTEAFF. In nucleotides, the CDR3 is TGTGCCAGCAGCTTAGATTCGGGGTACACTGAAGCTTTCTTT.

V and J are TRBV10-3 and TRBJ2-1; 12 nucleotides match TRBD2. Unmatched junction bases numbered 8, after V lost 7 bases and J lost 4 bases. Germline assignment: CDR1 ENHRY and CDR2 SYGVKD. The CDR3 loop spans 16 amino acids. Here the CDR3 DNA reads TGTGCCATCAAGTCGGGGACTAGCGGGTCTTACAATGAGCAGTTCTTC. It specifies CAIKSGTSGSYNEQFF.

This clone has just one count. J is TRBJ2-1 and V is TRBV6-6, with TRBD2 as a possible D gene (6 bases). This CDR3 comprises 12 residues. Between the trimmed V and J ends, which lost 6 bases and 15 bases, there was a span of 18 bases. Per the germline V gene, CDR1 is MNHNY and CDR2 is SVGAGI (reference sequence). CDR3 nucleotides: TGTGCCAGCAGCCCCAGAAGGGAGGTAGTGTTCTTC. Translating gives CASSPRREVVFF.

This clone has only one observation. This chain's CDR3 is CASRSARNSYNEQFF. CDR3 DNA: TGCGCCAGCAGAAGCGCTCGGAACTCCTACAATGAGCAGTTCTTC. The chain recombines TRBV5-1 with TRBJ2-1; D gene ambiguous. The germline V gene has CDR1 SGHRS and CDR2 YFSETQ. Trimming shortened V by 5 bases and J by 0 bases, and 12 bases separated the two germline ends. The CDR3 sequence is 15 residues long.

The gene calls are TRBV30 and TRBJ2-7; no clear D. There are 12 residues in the CDR3. From germline, CDR1 is GTSNPN and CDR2 SVGIG (reference sequence). V was shortened by 0 bases and J by 2 bases, with 5 bases between the two germline ends. Here the CDR3 reads CAWSVSTYEQYF. DNA for the CDR3: TGTGCCTGGAGTGTTAGTACCTACGAGCAGTACTTC.

This clone has only one observation. The rearrangement links TRBV10-3 to TRBJ2-3; 9 bases are a match to TRBD2. J lost 3 bases, V lost 0 bases, and 4 bases had no gene match. Germline-derived CDR1 and CDR2 are ENHRY and SYGVKD. The CDR3 is 16 amino acids. The CDR3 sequence: CAISESALAGTDTQYF. The CDR3 nucleotides read TGTGCCATCAGTGAGTCGGCACTAGCGGGTACAGATACGCAGTATTTT.